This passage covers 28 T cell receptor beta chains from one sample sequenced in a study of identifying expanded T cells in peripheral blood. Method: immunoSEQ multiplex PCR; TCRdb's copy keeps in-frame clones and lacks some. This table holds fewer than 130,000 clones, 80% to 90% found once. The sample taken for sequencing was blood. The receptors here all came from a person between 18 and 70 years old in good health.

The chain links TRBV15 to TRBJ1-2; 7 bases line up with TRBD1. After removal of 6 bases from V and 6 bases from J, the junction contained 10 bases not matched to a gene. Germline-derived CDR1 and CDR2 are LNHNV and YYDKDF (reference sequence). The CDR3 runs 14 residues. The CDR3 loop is CATSTGDYWHGYTF. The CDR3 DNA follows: TGTGCCACCAGTACAGGGGACTACTGGCATGGCTACACCTTC.

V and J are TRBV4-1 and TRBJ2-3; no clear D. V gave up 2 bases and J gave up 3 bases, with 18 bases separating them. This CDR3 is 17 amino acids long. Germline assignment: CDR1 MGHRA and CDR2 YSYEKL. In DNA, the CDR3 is TGCGCCAGCAGCCAAAGAGGTGACTGGAAGGAGACAGATACGCAGTATTTT. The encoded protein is CASSQRGDWKETDTQYF.

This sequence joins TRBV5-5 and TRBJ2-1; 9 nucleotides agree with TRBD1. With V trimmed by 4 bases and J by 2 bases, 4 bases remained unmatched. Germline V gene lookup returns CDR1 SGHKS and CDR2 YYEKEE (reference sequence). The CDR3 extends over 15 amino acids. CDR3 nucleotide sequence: TGTGCCAGCAGCGCTACAGGGGGCCCCTACAATGAGCAGTTCTTC. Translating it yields CASSATGGPYNEQFF. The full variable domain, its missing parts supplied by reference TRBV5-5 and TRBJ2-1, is DAGVTQSPTHLIKTRGQQVTLRCSPISGHKSVSWYQQVLGQGPQFIFQYYEKEERGRGNFPDRFSARQFPNYSSELNVNALLLGDSALYLCASSATGGPYNEQFFGPGTRLTVL.

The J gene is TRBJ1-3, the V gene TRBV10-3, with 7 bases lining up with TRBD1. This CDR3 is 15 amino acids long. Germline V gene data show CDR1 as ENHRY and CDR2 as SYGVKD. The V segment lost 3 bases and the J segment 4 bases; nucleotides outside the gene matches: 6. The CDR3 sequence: CAISEPRGRGNTIYF. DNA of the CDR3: TGTGCCATCAGTGAACCCAGGGGGAGAGGAAACACCATATATTTT.

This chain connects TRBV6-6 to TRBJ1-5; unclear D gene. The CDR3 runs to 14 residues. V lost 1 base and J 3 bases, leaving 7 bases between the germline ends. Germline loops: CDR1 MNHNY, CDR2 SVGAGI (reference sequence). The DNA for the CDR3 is TGTGCCAGCAGTTACTTAGGATTCAATCAGCCCCAGCATTTT. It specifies CASSYLGFNQPQHF.

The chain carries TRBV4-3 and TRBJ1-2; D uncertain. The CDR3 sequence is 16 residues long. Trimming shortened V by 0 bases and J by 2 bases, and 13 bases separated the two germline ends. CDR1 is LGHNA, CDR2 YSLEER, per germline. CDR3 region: CASSQEPGRLNYGYTF. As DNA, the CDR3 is TGCGCCAGCAGCCAAGAACCTGGGCGGCTAAACTATGGCTACACCTTC.

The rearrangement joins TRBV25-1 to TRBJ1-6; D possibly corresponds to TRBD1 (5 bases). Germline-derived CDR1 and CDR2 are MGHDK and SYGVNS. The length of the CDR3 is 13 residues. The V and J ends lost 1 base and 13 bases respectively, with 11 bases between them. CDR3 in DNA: TGTGCCAGCAGTGAATCCCCAGGGTCGCCCCTCCACTTT. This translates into CASSESPGSPLHF.

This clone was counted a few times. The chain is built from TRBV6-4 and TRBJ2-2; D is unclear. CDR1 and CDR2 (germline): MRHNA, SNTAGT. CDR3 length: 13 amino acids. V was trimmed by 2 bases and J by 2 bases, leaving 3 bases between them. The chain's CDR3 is CASSDPNTGELFF. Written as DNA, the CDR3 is TGTGCCAGCAGTGACCCTAACACCGGGGAGCTGTTTTTT.

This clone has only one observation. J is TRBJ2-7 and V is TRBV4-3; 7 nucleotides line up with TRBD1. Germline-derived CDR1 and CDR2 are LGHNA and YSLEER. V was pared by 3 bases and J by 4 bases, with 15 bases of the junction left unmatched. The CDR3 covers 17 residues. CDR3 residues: CASSQSGPGTEGYEQYF. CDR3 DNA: TGCGCCAGCAGCCAGTCTGGCCCCGGGACAGAGGGTTACGAGCAGTACTTC.

The CDR3 sequence is CASSARDRGVTEAFF. CDR3 DNA sequence: TGTGCCAGCAGCGCCCGGGACAGGGGGGTAACTGAAGCTTTCTTT. J is TRBJ1-1 and V is TRBV9; 11 bases map to TRBD1. V lost 3 bases and J lost 5; bases outside the gene matches: 6. The CDR3 has 15 amino acids. Germline CDR1 is SGDLS and CDR2 is YYNGEE. Looking up the rest from reference TRBV9 and TRBJ1-1 gives the full variable domain: DSGVTQTPKHLITATGQRVTLRCSPRSGDLSVYWYQQSLDQGLQFLIQYYNGEERAKGNILERFSAQQFPDLHSELNLSSLELGDSALYFCASSARDRGVTEAFFGQGTRLTVV.

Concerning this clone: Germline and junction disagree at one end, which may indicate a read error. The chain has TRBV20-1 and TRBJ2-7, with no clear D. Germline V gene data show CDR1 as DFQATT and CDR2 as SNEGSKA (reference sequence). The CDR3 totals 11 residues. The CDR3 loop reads CSAPFSNEQYF. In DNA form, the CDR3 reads TGCAGTGCTCCGTTCTCCAACGAGCAGTACTTC.

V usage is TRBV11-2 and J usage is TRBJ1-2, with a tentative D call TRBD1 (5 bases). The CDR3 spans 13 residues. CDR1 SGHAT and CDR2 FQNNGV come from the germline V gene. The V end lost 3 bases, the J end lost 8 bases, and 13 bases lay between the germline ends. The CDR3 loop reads CASSFGRQLGYTF. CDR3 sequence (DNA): TGTGCCAGCAGCTTCGGACGACAGTTGGGCTACACCTTC.

CDR3 DNA sequence: TGTGCCATAGGACTGGGCAACGAGCAGTACTTC. Residues: CAIGLGNEQYF. V gene TRBV7-9 combines with J gene TRBJ2-7, with a weak D call TRBD2 (5 bases). The CDR3 has 11 residues. The germline V gene encodes CDR1 SEHNR and CDR2 FQNEAQ (reference sequence). V gave up 10 bases and J gave up 5 bases, with 12 bases separating them.

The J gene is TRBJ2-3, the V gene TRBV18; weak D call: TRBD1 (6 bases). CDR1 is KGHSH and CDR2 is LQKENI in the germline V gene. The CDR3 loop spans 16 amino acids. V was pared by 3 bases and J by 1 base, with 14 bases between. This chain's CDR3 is CASSPRLNRGTDTQYF. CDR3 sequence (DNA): TGTGCCAGCTCACCTCGCCTCAACAGGGGCACAGATACGCAGTATTTT.

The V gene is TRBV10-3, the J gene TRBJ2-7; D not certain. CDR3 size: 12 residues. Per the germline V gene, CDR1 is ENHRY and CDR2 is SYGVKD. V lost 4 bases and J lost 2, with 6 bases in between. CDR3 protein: CAISGVPYEQYF. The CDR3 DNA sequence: TGTGCCATCAGTGGAGTACCCTACGAGCAGTACTTC.

CDR3 sequence reads: CASSYRIAGGHEQYF. CDR3 coding DNA: TGTGCCAGCAGCTATCGGATAGCGGGGGGGCACGAGCAGTACTTC. This sequence joins TRBV7-2 and TRBJ2-7, with 11 bases fitting TRBD2. Germline V gives CDR1 SGHTA, CDR2 FQGNSA. The CDR3 is made up of 15 amino acids. The V and J ends lost 4 bases and 5 bases, in that order; junction bases with no gene match: 7.

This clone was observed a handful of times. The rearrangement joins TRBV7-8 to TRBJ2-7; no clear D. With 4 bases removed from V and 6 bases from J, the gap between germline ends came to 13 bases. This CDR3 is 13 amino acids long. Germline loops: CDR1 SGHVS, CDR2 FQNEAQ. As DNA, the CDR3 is TGTGCCAGCAGCTCCCTCGATGATGGCGAGCAGTACTTC. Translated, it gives CASSSLDDGEQYF.

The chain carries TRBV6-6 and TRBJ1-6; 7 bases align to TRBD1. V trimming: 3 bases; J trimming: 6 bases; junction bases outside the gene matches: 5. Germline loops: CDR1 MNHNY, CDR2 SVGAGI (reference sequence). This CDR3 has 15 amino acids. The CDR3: CASSYTDRANSPLHF. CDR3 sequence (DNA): TGTGCCAGCAGTTATACCGACAGGGCTAATTCACCCCTCCACTTT.

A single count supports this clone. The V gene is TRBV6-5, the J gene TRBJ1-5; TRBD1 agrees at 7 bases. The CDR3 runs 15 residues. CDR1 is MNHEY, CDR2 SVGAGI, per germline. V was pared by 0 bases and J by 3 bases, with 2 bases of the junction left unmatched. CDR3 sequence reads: CASSYSGTDNQPQHF. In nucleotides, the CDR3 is TGTGCCAGCAGTTACTCCGGGACAGACAATCAGCCCCAGCATTTT.

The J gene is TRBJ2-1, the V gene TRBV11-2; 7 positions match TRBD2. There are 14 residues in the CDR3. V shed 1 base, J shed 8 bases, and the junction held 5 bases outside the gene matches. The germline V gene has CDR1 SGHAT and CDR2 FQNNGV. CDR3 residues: CASSLGLAAHEQFF. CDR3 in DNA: TGTGCCAGCAGCTTAGGACTAGCAGCCCATGAGCAGTTCTTC.

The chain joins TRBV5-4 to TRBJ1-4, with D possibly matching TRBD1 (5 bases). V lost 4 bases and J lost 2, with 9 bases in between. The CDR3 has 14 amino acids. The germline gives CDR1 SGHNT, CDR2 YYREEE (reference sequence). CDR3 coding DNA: TGTGCCAGCAGCGGGACGCCTACTAATGAAAAACTGTTTTTT. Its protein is CASSGTPTNEKLFF. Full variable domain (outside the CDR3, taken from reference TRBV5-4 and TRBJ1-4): ETGVTQSPTHLIKTRGQQVTLRCSSQSGHNTVSWYQQALGQGPQFIFQYYREEENGRGNFPPRFSGLQFPNYSSELNVNALELDDSALYLCASSGTPTNEKLFFGSGTQLSVL.

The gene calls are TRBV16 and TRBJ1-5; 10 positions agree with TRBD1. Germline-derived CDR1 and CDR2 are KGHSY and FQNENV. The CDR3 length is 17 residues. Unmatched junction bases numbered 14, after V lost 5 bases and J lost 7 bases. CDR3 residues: CASSSRDRGRGLQPQHF. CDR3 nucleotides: TGTGCCAGCAGCTCCCGGGACAGGGGCCGCGGCTTGCAGCCCCAGCATTTT.

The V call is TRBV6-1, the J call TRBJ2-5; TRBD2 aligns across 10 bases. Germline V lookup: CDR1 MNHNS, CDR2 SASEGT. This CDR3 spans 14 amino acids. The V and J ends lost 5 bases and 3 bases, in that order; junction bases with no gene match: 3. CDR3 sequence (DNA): TGTGCCAGCAGTCCCGGGACTAGCGAAGAGACCCAGTACTTC. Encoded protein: CASSPGTSEETQYF.

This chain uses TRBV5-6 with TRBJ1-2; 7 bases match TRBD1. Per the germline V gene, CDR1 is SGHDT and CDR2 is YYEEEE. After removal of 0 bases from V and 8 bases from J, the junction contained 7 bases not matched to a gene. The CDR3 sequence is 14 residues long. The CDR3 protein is CASSLVQGDAGYTF. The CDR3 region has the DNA TGTGCCAGCAGCTTGGTTCAGGGGGATGCGGGCTACACCTTC.

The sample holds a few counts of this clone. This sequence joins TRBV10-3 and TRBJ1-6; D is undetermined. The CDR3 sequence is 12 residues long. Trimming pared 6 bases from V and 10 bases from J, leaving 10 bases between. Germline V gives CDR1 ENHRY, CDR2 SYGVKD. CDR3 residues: CAISVGSSPLHF. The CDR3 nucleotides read TGTGCCATCAGCGTGGGGAGCTCACCCCTCCACTTT.

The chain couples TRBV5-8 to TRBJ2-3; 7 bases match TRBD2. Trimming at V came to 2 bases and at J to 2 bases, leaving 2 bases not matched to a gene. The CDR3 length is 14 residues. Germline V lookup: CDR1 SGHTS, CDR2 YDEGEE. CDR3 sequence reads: CASSFGTNTDTQYF. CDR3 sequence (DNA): TGTGCCAGCAGCTTCGGGACTAACACAGATACGCAGTATTTT.

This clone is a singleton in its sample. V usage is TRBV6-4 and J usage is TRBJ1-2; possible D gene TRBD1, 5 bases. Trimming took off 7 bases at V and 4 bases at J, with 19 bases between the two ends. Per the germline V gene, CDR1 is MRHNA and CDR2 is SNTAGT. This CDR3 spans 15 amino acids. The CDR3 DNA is TGTGCCAGCAAAGAGGGGCCGGGGACCGGCTATGGCTACACCTTC. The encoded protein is CASKEGPGTGYGYTF.

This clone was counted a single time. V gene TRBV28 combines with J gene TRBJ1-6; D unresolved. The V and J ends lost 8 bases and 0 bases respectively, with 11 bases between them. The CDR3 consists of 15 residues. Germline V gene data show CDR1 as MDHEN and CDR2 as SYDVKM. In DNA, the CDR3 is TGTGCCAGCCTAGTTGAAAGCTCCTATAATTCACCCCTCCACTTT. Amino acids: CASLVESSYNSPLHF. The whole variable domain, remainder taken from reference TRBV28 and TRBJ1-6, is DVKVTQSSRYLVKRTGEKVFLECVQDMDHENMFWYRQDPGLGLRLIYFSYDVKMKEKGDIPEGYSVSREKKERFSLILESASTNQTSMYLCASLVESSYNSPLHFGNGTRLTVT.